The following is a TCR beta chain sequence with its context. Its antigen is not yet known. No much larger clone is present one base from it, and per-base qualities are unavailable. The data originate from a study of Ad26.COV2.S vaccination and SARS-CoV-2 variants (dated by TCRdb to about 2021). As for the study more broadly: Donors in the vaccine arm were drawn from COV1001, a multicentre, randomized, double-blind, placebo-controlled phase I-IIa trial testing Ad26.COV2.S in healthy adults. Dosing of Ad26.COV2.S was intramuscular, at either 5x10^10 or 1x10^11 viral particles, delivered as one shot or as two shots spaced 56 days apart. The specificity and breadth of SARS-CoV-2-reactive T cell receptors after Ad26.COV2.S vaccination were assessed by TCRbeta repertoire sequencing. A total of around 32 samples were included in the TCR-sequenced set, comprising around 20 Ad26.COV2.S vaccine recipients, 5 placebo recipients and 8 SARS-CoV-2 convalescent individuals. Trial participants were randomized into five groups of five, in which low-dose or high-dose Ad26.COV2.S was given once or twice, or placebo was given on both occasions. Investigators remained blinded to trial group allocation during experiments and outcome assessment. What the work shows at the level of the full study, not this receptor alone: After vaccination, spike-specific CD8+ and CD4+ T cell responses were reported to show substantial breadth. Non-spike TCR breadth was comparable between vaccine and placebo recipients, consistent with the vaccine containing only spike. Comparing responses between vaccine doses or regimens was not something the study was powered to do. Higher spike-specific TCR breadth was observed in Ad26.COV2.S recipients than in placebo recipients (P = 0.0014). According to the authors, total T cell responses may have been underestimated by the TCR breadth and depth analyses.

Sample treatment or condition, as interpreted from the label and publication: around 19 received Ad26.COV2.S at low or high dose, single or two shots; several received placebo; per-sample allocation not given. For vaccine and placebo recipients, the sequenced repertoires came from samples collected on day 63 after the first injection. Cohort 1b enrolled about 25 adults aged 18-55 years at a single site in Boston, USA, between 29 July and 7 August 2020. Ad26.COV2.S consisted of a replication-incompetent adenovirus type 26 vector by which a prefusion-stabilized SARS-CoV-2 spike protein from the original Wuhan strain was expressed. Ends trimmed: V by 7 bases, J by 7 bases; bases unmatched to a gene: 19. The germline V gene (reference sequence) supplies CDR1 MNHEY and CDR2 SMNVEV. CDR3 length: 17 amino acids, cysteine to phenylalanine. Only the CDR3 portion is preserved as DNA: 51 bases, with reading frame beginning at the first base.

The immunoSEQ Assay was used to sequence TCRbeta CDR3 regions. After extraction, genomic DNA underwent amplification by bias-controlled multiplex PCR, followed by high-throughput sequencing. In the paper's pipeline: To quantify the absolute abundance of every unique TCRbeta CDR3 region, sequences were collapsed and filtered. T cell fraction was estimated by normalizing TCRbeta template counts to usable DNA, which was measured by amplifying reference genes present in all nucleated cells. Repertoire TCRs were annotated as SARS-CoV-2-specific by exact matching of V gene, CDR3 amino acid sequence and J gene to a known reactive TCR set. MIRA supplied the reference SARS-CoV-2 TCR set, which was filtered for enrichment in COVID-19-positive ImmuneCODE repertoires so that public or cross-reactive TCRs were removed. Using the MIRA antigens, annotated TCRs were further analysed by specific ORF or by position within an ORF. Breadth was defined as annotated unique rearrangements over total unique productive rearrangements; depth was the summed frequency of those rearrangements. TCR breadth was compared between groups using two-sided Wilcoxon rank-sum tests. TCRdb took this table from immuneACCESS and kept in-frame rearrangements with V and J called. Such tables lack part of the clones; where checked against another copy, unresolved V genes explain under half of the gap, and the rest is unexplained. D and trimming come from the DNA, and the V and J calls and clone size come from that table. The sample contains about 460,000 clones, about nine tenths of them found a single time. In total, the top ten clones hold 1.7% of the sample.

The chain employs TRBV27 and TRBJ2-1, and 7 bases in between align with TRBD2. This receptor was obtained from a person between 18 and 65 years old who received the Ad26.COV2.S COVID-19 vaccine or a placebo. The sequencing used peripheral blood, collected in a trial of Ad26.COV2.S vaccine versus placebo. The base sequence is TGTGCCAGCATAAGTCTATATAGCGGGCTGGCGGGTAATGAGCAGTTCTTC. Its translation is CASISLYSGLAGNEQFF.